These T cell receptor beta chains were read from a single sample in a study of blood T cell repertoires in COVID-19. Only in-frame clones appear in the TCRdb table, and some are missing; sequencing was by immunoSEQ multiplex PCR. The table includes about 320,000 clones, 70% to 90% detected once. Sequences were obtained from peripheral blood. The receptors stem from a human donor in a cohort sampled during active COVID-19. CDR3s include the opening cysteine and the closing phenylalanine or tryptophan. The D gene is left open where the match is weak. Size is omitted from some rows. Given values are once, few, many or a class for expanded clones.

V gene: TRBV6-6
J gene: TRBJ2-7
D gene: TRBD1
clone size: many
CDR3 protein: CASKGQGTPGAEQYF
CDR3 DNA: TGTGCCAGCAAGGGACAGGGGACTCCGGGGGCCGAGCAGTACTTC

V gene: TRBV10-3
J gene: TRBJ2-2
D gene: -
clone size: -
CDR3 protein: CAISELEITGELFF
CDR3 DNA: TGTGCCATCAGTGAGTTGGAGATAACCGGGGAGCTGTTTTTT

V gene: TRBV3-1/TRBV3-2
J gene: TRBJ2-1
D gene: -
clone size: -
CDR3 protein: CASSQVGDEQFF
CDR3 DNA: TGTGCCAGCAGCCAAGTCGGGGATGAGCAGTTCTTC

V gene: TRBV6-1
J gene: TRBJ2-3
D gene: TRBD2
clone size: -
CDR3 protein: CASSEGTSGTDTQYF
CDR3 DNA: TGTGCCAGCAGTGAAGGGACTAGCGGAACAGATACGCAGTATTTT

V gene: TRBV4-2
J gene: TRBJ2-7
D gene: -
clone size: -
CDR3 protein: CASSQGPEQYF
CDR3 DNA: TGTGCCAGCAGCCAAGGGCCGGAGCAGTACTTC

V gene: TRBV19
J gene: TRBJ2-3
D gene: -
clone size: -
CDR3 protein: CASSIDAAGYRTDTQYF
CDR3 DNA: TGTGCCAGTAGTATAGACGCGGCCGGATATCGCACAGATACGCAGTATTTT

V gene: TRBV7-9
J gene: TRBJ2-5
D gene: -
clone size: few
CDR3 protein: CASSHRSGPETQYF
CDR3 DNA: TGTGCCAGCAGCCACAGGTCCGGGCCAGAGACCCAGTACTTC

V gene: TRBV25-1
J gene: TRBJ2-1
D gene: TRBD1
clone size: -
CDR3 protein: CAVGQGNEQFF
CDR3 DNA: TGTGCCGTGGGACAGGGAAATGAGCAGTTCTTC

V gene: TRBV24-1
J gene: TRBJ2-5
D gene: TRBD2
clone size: -
CDR3 protein: CATSAASGGSQETQYF
CDR3 DNA: TGTGCCACCAGTGCGGCCAGCGGGGGTTCCCAAGAGACCCAGTACTTC

V gene: TRBV2
J gene: TRBJ1-1
D gene: -
clone size: -
CDR3 protein: CASSREQGDTEAFF
CDR3 DNA: TGTGCCAGCAGCCGAGAACAGGGTGACACTGAAGCTTTCTTT

V gene: TRBV11-2
J gene: TRBJ2-1
D gene: -
clone size: once
CDR3 protein: CASSPRGGGDEQFF
CDR3 DNA: TGTGCCAGCAGCCCAAGGGGGGGCGGGGATGAGCAGTTCTTC

V gene: TRBV9
J gene: TRBJ2-3
D gene: -
clone size: -
CDR3 protein: CASSVAGRVVDTQYF
CDR3 DNA: TGTGCCAGCAGCGTAGCGGGTAGAGTGGTAGATACGCAGTATTTT

V gene: TRBV6-5
J gene: TRBJ2-2
D gene: -
clone size: few
CDR3 protein: CASSYQAGFAGELFF
CDR3 DNA: TGTGCCAGCAGTTATCAGGCGGGCTTCGCCGGGGAGCTGTTTTTT

V gene: TRBV5-4
J gene: TRBJ1-1
D gene: -
clone size: -
CDR3 protein: CASSTPNRDTEAFF
CDR3 DNA: TGTGCCAGCAGCACCCCGAACCGGGATACTGAAGCTTTCTTT

V gene: TRBV4-1
J gene: TRBJ2-7
D gene: -
clone size: -
CDR3 protein: CASSQDGAGVYEQYF
CDR3 DNA: TGCGCCAGCAGCCAAGATGGGGCAGGGGTATACGAGCAGTACTTC

V gene: TRBV4-2
J gene: TRBJ2-5
D gene: TRBD2
clone size: -
CDR3 protein: CASSPTSYQETQYF
CDR3 DNA: TGTGCCAGCAGCCCGACTAGCTACCAAGAGACCCAGTACTTC

V gene: TRBV4-2
J gene: TRBJ2-7
D gene: TRBD2
clone size: -
CDR3 protein: CASSPPGGEQYF
CDR3 DNA: TGTGCCAGCAGCCCACCGGGGGGCGAGCAGTACTTC

V gene: TRBV7-3
J gene: TRBJ2-7
D gene: -
clone size: -
CDR3 protein: CASSLSGGGYEQYF
CDR3 DNA: TGTGCCAGCAGCTTATCGGGGGGCGGCTACGAGCAGTACTTC

V gene: TRBV7-8
J gene: TRBJ1-3
D gene: TRBD1
clone size: -
CDR3 protein: CASSPQQGSRNTIYF
CDR3 DNA: TGTGCCAGCAGCCCACAACAGGGGAGCCGAAACACCATATATTTT

V gene: TRBV21-1
J gene: TRBJ2-7
D gene: -
clone size: -
CDR3 protein: CASSKARGGTATTNQSSYEQYF
CDR3 DNA: TGTGCCAGCAGCAAAGCGCGGGGTGGGACAGCAACAACCAATCAAAGCTCCTACGAGCAGTACTTC

V gene: TRBV7-9
J gene: TRBJ1-5
D gene: -
clone size: once
CDR3 protein: CASSSSGRGNQPQHF
CDR3 DNA: TGTGCCAGCAGCTCCTCCGGCAGGGGTAATCAGCCCCAGCATTTT

V gene: TRBV2
J gene: TRBJ1-2
D gene: -
clone size: -
CDR3 protein: CASTQGKYGYTF
CDR3 DNA: TGTGCCAGCACCCAGGGAAAGTATGGCTACACCTTC

V gene: TRBV6-5
J gene: TRBJ1-6
D gene: TRBD1
clone size: -
CDR3 protein: CASSQDRSYSPLHF
CDR3 DNA: TGTGCCAGCAGCCAGGACAGGTCCTATTCACCCCTCCACTTT

V gene: TRBV3-1/TRBV3-2
J gene: TRBJ2-3
D gene: -
clone size: -
CDR3 protein: CASSPKGAGAYTDTQYF
CDR3 DNA: TGTGCCAGCAGCCCCAAAGGGGCGGGGGCGTACACAGATACGCAGTATTTT

V gene: TRBV19
J gene: TRBJ1-5
D gene: TRBD1
clone size: few
CDR3 protein: CASSPWDRVGNQPQHF
CDR3 DNA: TGTGCCAGTAGTCCCTGGGACAGGGTGGGCAATCAGCCCCAGCATTTT

V gene: TRBV29-1
J gene: TRBJ2-3
D gene: TRBD2
clone size: once
CDR3 protein: CSVASGGAESGDTQYF
CDR3 DNA: TGCAGCGTTGCTAGCGGGGGGGCGGAATCGGGCGATACGCAGTATTTT

V gene: TRBV5-1
J gene: TRBJ2-1
D gene: -
clone size: few
CDR3 protein: CASSLVSQPYNEQFF
CDR3 DNA: TGCGCCAGCAGCTTGGTTAGCCAACCCTACAATGAGCAGTTCTTC

V gene: TRBV29-1
J gene: TRBJ2-2
D gene: TRBD1
clone size: -
CDR3 protein: CSVVGQGANTGELFF
CDR3 DNA: TGCAGCGTCGTGGGACAGGGGGCTAACACCGGGGAGCTGTTTTTT

V gene: TRBV5-1
J gene: TRBJ1-5
D gene: TRBD1
clone size: -
CDR3 protein: CASSAGTGDNQPQHF
CDR3 DNA: TGCGCCAGCAGTGCCGGGACAGGGGATAACCAGCCCCAGCATTTT

V gene: TRBV19
J gene: TRBJ1-4
D gene: -
clone size: once
CDR3 protein: CASNQGIGEKLFF
CDR3 DNA: TGTGCCAGTAATCAGGGAATAGGTGAAAAACTGTTTTTT

V gene: TRBV4-2
J gene: TRBJ1-5
D gene: TRBD1
clone size: once
CDR3 protein: CASSQEVGQGQQPQHF
CDR3 DNA: TGTGCCAGCAGCCAAGAAGTAGGACAGGGGCAACAGCCCCAGCATTTT

V gene: TRBV2
J gene: TRBJ1-1
D gene: TRBD1
clone size: -
CDR3 protein: CARGRDRRTEAFF
CDR3 DNA: TGTGCCAGGGGCCGGGACAGGCGGACTGAAGCTTTCTTT

V gene: TRBV7-9
J gene: TRBJ2-3
D gene: -
clone size: -
CDR3 protein: CASSSPDSFTDTQYF
CDR3 DNA: TGTGCCAGCAGCTCGCCGGACAGTTTCACAGATACGCAGTATTTT

V gene: TRBV6-5
J gene: TRBJ2-7
D gene: TRBD2
clone size: many
CDR3 protein: CASSYSSGVGYEQYF
CDR3 DNA: TGTGCCAGCAGTTACTCGAGCGGGGTGGGGTACGAGCAGTACTTC

V gene: TRBV29-1
J gene: TRBJ2-5
D gene: TRBD1
clone size: -
CDR3 protein: CSAVFKYRGQETQYF
CDR3 DNA: TGCAGCGCAGTCTTTAAGTACAGGGGTCAAGAGACCCAGTACTTC

V gene: TRBV19
J gene: TRBJ1-4
D gene: -
clone size: -
CDR3 protein: CASSPAGSSEKLFF
CDR3 DNA: TGTGCCAGTAGTCCCGCAGGTAGTTCTGAAAAACTGTTTTTT

V gene: TRBV7-9
J gene: TRBJ2-1
D gene: -
clone size: -
CDR3 protein: CASSALAYEQFF
CDR3 DNA: TGTGCCAGCAGCGCCTTAGCGTATGAGCAGTTCTTC

V gene: TRBV7-9
J gene: TRBJ1-4
D gene: TRBD1
clone size: -
CDR3 protein: CAAGDRGDEKLFF
CDR3 DNA: TGTGCCGCTGGGGACAGGGGCGATGAAAAACTGTTTTTT

V gene: TRBV2
J gene: TRBJ1-1
D gene: -
clone size: once
CDR3 protein: CASRMGGDEAFF
CDR3 DNA: TGTGCCAGCAGGATGGGGGGAGACGAAGCTTTCTTT

V gene: TRBV28
J gene: TRBJ1-5
D gene: TRBD1
clone size: -
CDR3 protein: CASIFRGTNQPQHF
CDR3 DNA: TGTGCCAGCATCTTCAGGGGGACCAATCAGCCCCAGCATTTT

V gene: TRBV6-6
J gene: TRBJ2-6
D gene: TRBD1
clone size: -
CDR3 protein: CASTRTGGNTNSGANVLTF
CDR3 DNA: TGTGCCAGCACTCGGACAGGGGGTAATACGAACTCTGGGGCCAACGTCCTGACTTTC

V gene: TRBV18
J gene: TRBJ2-3
D gene: TRBD2
clone size: -
CDR3 protein: CASSPGLLTDTQYF
CDR3 DNA: TGTGCCAGCTCCCCGGGACTACTCACAGATACGCAGTATTTT

V gene: TRBV6-5
J gene: TRBJ1-5
D gene: TRBD1
clone size: -
CDR3 protein: CASSHRGRNQPQHF
CDR3 DNA: TGTGCCAGCAGTCACAGGGGCCGCAATCAGCCCCAGCATTTT

V gene: TRBV4-1
J gene: TRBJ2-1
D gene: -
clone size: -
CDR3 protein: CASSQDRSRGAGNEQFF
CDR3 DNA: TGCGCCAGCAGCCAAGATCGGTCACGGGGGGCGGGGAATGAGCAGTTCTTC

V gene: TRBV24-1
J gene: TRBJ2-1
D gene: TRBD1
clone size: -
CDR3 protein: CATSDPGQGAGEQFF
CDR3 DNA: TGTGCCACCAGTGACCCGGGACAGGGGGCTGGTGAGCAGTTCTTC

V gene: TRBV6-5
J gene: TRBJ1-3
D gene: -
clone size: -
CDR3 protein: CASSYSGVAAGNTIYF
CDR3 DNA: TGTGCCAGCAGTTACTCAGGGGTTGCTGCTGGAAACACCATATATTTT

V gene: TRBV7-6
J gene: TRBJ1-3
D gene: -
clone size: -
CDR3 protein: CASRRTSSPVSGNTIYF
CDR3 DNA: TGTGCCAGCAGACGGACAAGTAGTCCGGTCTCTGGAAACACCATATATTTT

V gene: TRBV5-1
J gene: TRBJ2-3
D gene: TRBD2
clone size: -
CDR3 protein: CASSRGGTGSGGTDTQYF
CDR3 DNA: TGCGCCAGCAGCCGGGGGGGGACCGGGTCAGGCGGCACAGATACGCAGTATTTT